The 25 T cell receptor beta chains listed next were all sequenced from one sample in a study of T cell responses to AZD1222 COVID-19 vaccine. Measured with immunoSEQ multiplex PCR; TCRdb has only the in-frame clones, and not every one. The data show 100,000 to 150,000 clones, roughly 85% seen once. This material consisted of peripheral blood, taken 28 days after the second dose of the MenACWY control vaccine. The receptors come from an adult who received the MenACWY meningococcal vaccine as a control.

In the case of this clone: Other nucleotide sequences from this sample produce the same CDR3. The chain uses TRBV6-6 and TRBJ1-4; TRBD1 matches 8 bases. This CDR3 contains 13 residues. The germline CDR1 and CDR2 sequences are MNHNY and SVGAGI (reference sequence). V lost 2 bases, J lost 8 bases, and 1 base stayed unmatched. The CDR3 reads CASSYTGGEKLFF. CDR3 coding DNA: TGTGCCAGCAGTTACACAGGGGGGGAAAAACTGTTTTTT.

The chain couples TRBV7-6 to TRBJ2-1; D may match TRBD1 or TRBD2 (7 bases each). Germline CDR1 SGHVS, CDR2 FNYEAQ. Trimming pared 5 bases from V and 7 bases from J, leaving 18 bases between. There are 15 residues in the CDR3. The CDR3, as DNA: TGTGCCAGCAGCCGGACAAACCAGGGGGGGAATGAGCAGTTCTTC. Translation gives CASSRTNQGGNEQFF. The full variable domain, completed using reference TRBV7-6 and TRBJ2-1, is GAGVSQSPRYKVTKRGQDVALRCDPISGHVSLYWYRQALGQGPEFLTYFNYEAQQDKSGLPNDRFSAERPEGSISTLTIQRTEQRDSAMYRCASSRTNQGGNEQFFGPGTRLTVL.

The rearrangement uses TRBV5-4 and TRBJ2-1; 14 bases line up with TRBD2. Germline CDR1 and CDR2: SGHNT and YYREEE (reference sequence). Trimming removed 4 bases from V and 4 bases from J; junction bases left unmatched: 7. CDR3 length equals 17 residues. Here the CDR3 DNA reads TGTGCCAGCAGCGGCGGGACTAGCGGGGGATCTTACAATGAGCAGTTCTTC. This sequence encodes CASSGGTSGGSYNEQFF. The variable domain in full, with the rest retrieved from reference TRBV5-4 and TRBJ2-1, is ETGVTQSPTHLIKTRGQQVTLRCSSQSGHNTVSWYQQALGQGPQFIFQYYREEENGRGNFPPRFSGLQFPNYSSELNVNALELDDSALYLCASSGGTSGGSYNEQFFGPGTRLTVL.

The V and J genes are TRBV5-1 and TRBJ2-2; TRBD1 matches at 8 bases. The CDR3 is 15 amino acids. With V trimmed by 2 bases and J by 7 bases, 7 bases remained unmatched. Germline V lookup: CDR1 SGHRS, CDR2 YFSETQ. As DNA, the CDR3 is TGCGCCAGCAGCTTAGCGGCAGGGGGCAGCGGGGAGCTGTTTTTT. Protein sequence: CASSLAAGGSGELFF.

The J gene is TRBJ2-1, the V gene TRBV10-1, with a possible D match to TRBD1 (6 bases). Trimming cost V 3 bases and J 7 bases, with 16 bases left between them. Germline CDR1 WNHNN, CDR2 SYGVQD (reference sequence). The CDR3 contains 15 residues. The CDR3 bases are TGCGCCAGCAGTGATAGATCAGGGGTGTTAAATGAGCAGTTCTTC. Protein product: CASSDRSGVLNEQFF.

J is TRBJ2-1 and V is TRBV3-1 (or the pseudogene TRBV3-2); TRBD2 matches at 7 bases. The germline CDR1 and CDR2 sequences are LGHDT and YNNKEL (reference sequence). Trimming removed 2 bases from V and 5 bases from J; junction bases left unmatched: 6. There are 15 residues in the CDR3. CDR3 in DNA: TGTGCCAGCAGCCAACGGCTGGCGGGGGACAATGAGCAGTTCTTC. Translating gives CASSQRLAGDNEQFF.

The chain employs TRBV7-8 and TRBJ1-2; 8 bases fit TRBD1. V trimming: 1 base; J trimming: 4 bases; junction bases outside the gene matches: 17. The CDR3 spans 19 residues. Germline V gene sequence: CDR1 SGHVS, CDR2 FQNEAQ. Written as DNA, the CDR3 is TGTGCCAGCAGCTTAGTATTGGGCTTGCAGGGGGCGCGGTCCTATGGCTACACCTTC. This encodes CASSLVLGLQGARSYGYTF.

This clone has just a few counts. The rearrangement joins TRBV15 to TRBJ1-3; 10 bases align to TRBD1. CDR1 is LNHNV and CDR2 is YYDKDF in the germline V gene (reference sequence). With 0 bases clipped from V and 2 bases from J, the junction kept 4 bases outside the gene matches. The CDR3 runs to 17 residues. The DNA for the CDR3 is TGTGCCACCAGCAGAGATCTGGGGACAGGGGCTGGAAACACCATATATTTT. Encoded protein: CATSRDLGTGAGNTIYF. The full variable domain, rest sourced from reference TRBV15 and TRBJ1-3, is DAMVIQNPRYQVTQFGKPVTLSCSQTLNHNVMYWYQQKSSQAPKLLFHYYDKDFNNEADTPDNFQSRRPNTSFCFLDIRSPGLGDTAMYLCATSRDLGTGAGNTIYFGEGSWLTVV.

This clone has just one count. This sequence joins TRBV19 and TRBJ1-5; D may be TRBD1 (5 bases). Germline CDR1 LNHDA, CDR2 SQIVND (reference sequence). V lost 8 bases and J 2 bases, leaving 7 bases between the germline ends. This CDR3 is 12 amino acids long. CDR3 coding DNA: TGTGCCAGTCGGGGGGGCAATCAGCCCCAGCATTTT. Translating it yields CASRGGNQPQHF.

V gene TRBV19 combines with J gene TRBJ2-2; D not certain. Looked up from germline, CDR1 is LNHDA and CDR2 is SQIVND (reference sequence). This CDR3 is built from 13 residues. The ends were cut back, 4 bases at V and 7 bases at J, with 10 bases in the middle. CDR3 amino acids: CASSRPRSGELFF. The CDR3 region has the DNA TGTGCCAGTAGTAGGCCTCGAAGCGGGGAGCTGTTTTTT.

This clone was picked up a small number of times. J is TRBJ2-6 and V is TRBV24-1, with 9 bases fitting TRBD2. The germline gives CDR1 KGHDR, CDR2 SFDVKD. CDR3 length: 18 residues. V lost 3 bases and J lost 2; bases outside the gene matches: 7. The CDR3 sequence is CATSDAGGGSAGANVLTF. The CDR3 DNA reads TGTGCCACCAGTGATGCGGGGGGGGGCAGTGCTGGGGCCAACGTCCTGACTTTC.

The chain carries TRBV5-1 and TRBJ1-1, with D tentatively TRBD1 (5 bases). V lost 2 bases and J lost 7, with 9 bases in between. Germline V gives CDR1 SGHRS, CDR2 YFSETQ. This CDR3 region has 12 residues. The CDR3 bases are TGCGCCAGCAGCTTAGGGACGGGTGAAGCTTTCTTT. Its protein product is CASSLGTGEAFF.

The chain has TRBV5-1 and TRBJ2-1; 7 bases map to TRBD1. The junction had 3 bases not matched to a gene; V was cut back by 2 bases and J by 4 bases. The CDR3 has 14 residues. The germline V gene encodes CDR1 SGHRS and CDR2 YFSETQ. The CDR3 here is CASSFGTDYNEQFF. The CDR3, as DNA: TGCGCCAGCAGCTTTGGGACAGATTACAATGAGCAGTTCTTC.

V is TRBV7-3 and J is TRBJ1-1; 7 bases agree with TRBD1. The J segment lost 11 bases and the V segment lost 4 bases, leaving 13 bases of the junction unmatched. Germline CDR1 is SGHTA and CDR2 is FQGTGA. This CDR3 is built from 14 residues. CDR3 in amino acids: CASSSSGTVGDAFF. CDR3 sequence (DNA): TGTGCCAGCAGCTCTTCCGGGACAGTCGGGGATGCTTTCTTT.

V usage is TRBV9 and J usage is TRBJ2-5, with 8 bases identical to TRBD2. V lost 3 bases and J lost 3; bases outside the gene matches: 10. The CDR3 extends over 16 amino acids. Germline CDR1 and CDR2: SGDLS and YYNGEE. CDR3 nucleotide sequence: TGTGCCAGCAGCGCCCGGGGGGGACTCGCCAAAGAGACCCAGTACTTC. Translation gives CASSARGGLAKETQYF.

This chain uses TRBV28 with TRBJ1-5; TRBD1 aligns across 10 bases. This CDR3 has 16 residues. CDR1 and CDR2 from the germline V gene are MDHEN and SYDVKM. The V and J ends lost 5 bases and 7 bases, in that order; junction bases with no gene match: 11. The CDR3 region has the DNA TGTGCCAGCAGTCCGACAGGGGGCGCGGTCCGACAGCCCCAGCATTTT. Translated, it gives CASSPTGGAVRQPQHF.

CDR3: CASSLLQGQPQHF. Here the CDR3 DNA reads TGTGCCAGCAGTTTGTTACAGGGCCAGCCCCAGCATTTT. The chain is built from TRBV12-3 or TRBV12-4 and TRBJ1-5; possibly TRBD1 for D (6 bases). The V end was cut by 3 bases, the J end by 7 bases, with 10 bases between. This CDR3 has 13 amino acids.

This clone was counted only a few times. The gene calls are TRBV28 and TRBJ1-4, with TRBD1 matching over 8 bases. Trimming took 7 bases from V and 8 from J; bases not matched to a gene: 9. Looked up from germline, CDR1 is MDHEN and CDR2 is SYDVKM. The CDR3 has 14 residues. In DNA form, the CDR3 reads TGTGCCAGCACCCTGACAGGGGAAGAAGAAAAACTGTTTTTT. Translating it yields CASTLTGEEEKLFF.

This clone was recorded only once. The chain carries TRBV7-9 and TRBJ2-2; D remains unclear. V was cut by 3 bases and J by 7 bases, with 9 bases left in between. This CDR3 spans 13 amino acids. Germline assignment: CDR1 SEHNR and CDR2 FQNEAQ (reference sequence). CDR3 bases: TGTGCCAGCAGCTTGAGAGACGACGGGGAGCTGTTTTTT. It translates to CASSLRDDGELFF. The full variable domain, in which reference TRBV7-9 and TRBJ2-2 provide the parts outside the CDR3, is DTGVSQNPRHKITKRGQNVTFRCDPISEHNRLYWYRQTLGQGPEFLTYFQNEAQLEKSRLLSDRFSAERPKGSFSTLEIQRTEQGDSAMYLCASSLRDDGELFFGEGSRLTVL.

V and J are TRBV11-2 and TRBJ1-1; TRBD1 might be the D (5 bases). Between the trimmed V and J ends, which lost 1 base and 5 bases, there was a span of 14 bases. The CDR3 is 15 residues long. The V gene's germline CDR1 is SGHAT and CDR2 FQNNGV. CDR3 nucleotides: TGTGCCAGCAGCTTAGTTCAGGGAGTGAGGACTGAAGCTTTCTTT. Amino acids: CASSLVQGVRTEAFF.

Here the CDR3 reads CATSRDPNEGSPLHF. CDR3 bases: TGTGCCACCAGCAGAGACCCTAATGAGGGTTCACCCCTCCACTTT. This chain links TRBV15 with TRBJ1-6; D gene unclear. Germline CDR1 and CDR2: LNHNV and YYDKDF (reference sequence). The CDR3 is made up of 15 amino acids. V lost 0 bases and J lost 9, with 12 bases in between. Together with reference TRBV15 and TRBJ1-6, the CDR3 gives the full variable domain: DAMVIQNPRYQVTQFGKPVTLSCSQTLNHNVMYWYQQKSSQAPKLLFHYYDKDFNNEADTPDNFQSRRPNTSFCFLDIRSPGLGDTAMYLCATSRDPNEGSPLHFGNGTRLTVT.

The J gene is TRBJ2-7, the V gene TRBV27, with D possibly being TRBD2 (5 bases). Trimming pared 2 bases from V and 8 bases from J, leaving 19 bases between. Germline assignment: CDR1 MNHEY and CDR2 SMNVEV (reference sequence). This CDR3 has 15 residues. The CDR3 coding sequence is TGTGCCAGCAGTTTACCTAGAGAGGGTCTAAAGAAGCAGTACTTC. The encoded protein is CASSLPREGLKKQYF.

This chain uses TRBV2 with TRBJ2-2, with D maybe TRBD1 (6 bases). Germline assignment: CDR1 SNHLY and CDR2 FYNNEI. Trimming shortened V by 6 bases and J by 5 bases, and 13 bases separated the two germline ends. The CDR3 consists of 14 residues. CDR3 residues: CASSPQGVTGELFF. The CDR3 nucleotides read TGTGCCAGCAGCCCACAGGGAGTGACCGGGGAGCTGTTTTTT.

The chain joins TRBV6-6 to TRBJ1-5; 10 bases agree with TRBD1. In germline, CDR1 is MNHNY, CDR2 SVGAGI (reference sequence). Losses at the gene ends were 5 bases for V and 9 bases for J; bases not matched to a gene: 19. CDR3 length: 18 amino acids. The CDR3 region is CASSPTPGTGAQGRPQHF. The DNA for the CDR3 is TGTGCCAGCAGTCCAACTCCCGGGACAGGGGCCCAAGGTCGGCCCCAGCATTTT.

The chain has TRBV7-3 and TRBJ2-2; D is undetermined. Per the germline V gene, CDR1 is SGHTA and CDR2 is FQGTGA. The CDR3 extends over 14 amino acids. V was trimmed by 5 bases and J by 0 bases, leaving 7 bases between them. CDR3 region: CASSVGANTGELFF. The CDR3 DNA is TGTGCCAGCAGCGTCGGAGCGAACACCGGGGAGCTGTTTTTT.